These 26 T cell receptor beta chains originate from one sample sequenced in a study of early T cells in non-severe SARS-CoV-2 infection. MiXCR, applied by TCRdb to the 5' RACE reads, yields one record per CDR3 protein. This sample yields roughly 47,000 distinct CDR3 sequences, of which about 25% are seen a single time; roughly 4.2% belongs to the top ten. The input for sequencing was whole blood, taken at baseline. These receptors were collected from an adult who was a healthcare worker with PCR-confirmed SARS-CoV-2 infection or an uninfected control (not recorded which).

This clonotype was recorded a few times. The chain has TRBV10-1 and TRBJ2-3, with D hard to call. The CDR3 spans 13 residues. In germline, CDR1 is WNHNN, CDR2 SYGVQD (reference sequence). The V end lost 6 bases, the J end lost 4 bases, and 11 bases lay between the germline ends. The CDR3 DNA sequence: TGCGCCAGCAGCCGCGATCCAGCAGATACGCAGTATTTT. This sequence encodes CASSRDPADTQYF.

Only a few counts were recorded for this clonotype. The rearrangement links TRBV9 to TRBJ1-4, with 9 positions matching TRBD1. Germline assignment: CDR1 SGDLS and CDR2 YYNGEE. Trimming at V came to 0 bases and at J to 6 bases, leaving 3 bases not matched to a gene. The CDR3 extends over 15 amino acids. The CDR3 loop is CASSVGDRDDEKLFF. The CDR3 DNA follows: TGTGCCAGCAGCGTAGGGGACAGGGATGATGAAAAACTGTTTTTT.

The chain carries TRBV12-3 or TRBV12-4 and TRBJ1-1; 7 nucleotides line up with TRBD1. The V gene end was trimmed by 1 base and the J gene end by 2 bases; junction bases not matched to a gene: 4. The CDR3 spans 15 residues. CDR3 loop: CASSLGQGGNTEAFF. The CDR3 DNA follows: TGTGCCAGCAGTTTAGGCCAGGGGGGTAACACTGAAGCTTTCTTT.

V gene TRBV6-1 combines with J gene TRBJ2-7; D possibly corresponds to TRBD2 (6 bases). The germline V and J ends were trimmed by 5 bases and 0 bases, with 8 bases remaining between them. The CDR3 is 13 residues long. Germline V gene data show CDR1 as MNHNS and CDR2 as SASEGT. The CDR3 loop reads CASSTGGSYEQYF. The CDR3 DNA follows: TGTGCCAGCAGTACCGGGGGCTCCTACGAGCAGTACTTC.

The chain recombines TRBV3-1 with TRBJ2-5; D not resolved. The CDR3 has 16 residues. With 1 base removed from V and 5 bases from J, the gap between germline ends came to 17 bases. Germline CDR1 reads LGHDT; CDR2 reads YNNKEL (reference sequence). CDR3 coding DNA: TGTGCCAGCAGCCAAGCAGGTCAGCTTCGAGTGGAGACCCAGTACTTC. Its translation: CASSQAGQLRVETQYF.

This clonotype was counted a few times. V and J are TRBV29-1 and TRBJ2-3; tentatively, D is TRBD1 or TRBD2 (5 bases each). CDR3 length equals 13 residues. Trimming cost V 3 bases and J 2 bases, with 9 bases left between them. Germline CDR1 SQVTM, CDR2 ANQGSEA. The CDR3 loop is CSVDTGTTDTQYF. CDR3 in DNA: TGCAGCGTTGACACGGGGACCACAGATACGCAGTATTTT.

This clonotype has more than one count but fewer than ten. The rearrangement uses TRBV7-9 and TRBJ1-2; D unresolved. The germline V and J ends were trimmed by 1 base and 5 bases, with 5 bases remaining between them. The CDR3 loop spans 12 amino acids. Germline V gives CDR1 SEHNR, CDR2 FQNEAQ (reference sequence). The DNA for the CDR3 is TGTGCCAGCAGCTTAGGAGGATATGGCTACACCTTC. It translates to CASSLGGYGYTF.

The chain is built from TRBV5-1 and TRBJ1-2, with D possibly TRBD1 on 6 matching bases. This CDR3 region has 15 residues. V was clipped by 4 bases and J by 7 bases, with 20 bases between them. Looked up from germline, CDR1 is SGHRS and CDR2 is YFSETQ. The CDR3 bases are TGCGCCAGCAGCCCGACGACAGGCGGGCAGGGTGGCTACACCTTC. This gives the protein CASSPTTGGQGGYTF.

This sequence joins TRBV5-4 and TRBJ2-7, with 8 bases fitting TRBD1. Germline values: CDR1 SGHNT, CDR2 YYREEE (reference sequence). CDR3 length: 13 amino acids. V lost 4 bases, J lost 10 bases, and 10 bases stayed unmatched. CDR3 sequence reads: CASSTGTGSIQYF. DNA of the CDR3: TGTGCCAGCAGCACCGGGACAGGATCGATTCAGTACTTC.

The rearrangement links TRBV20-1 to TRBJ1-1; the D gene is possibly TRBD1 (6 bases). V lost 5 bases, J lost 0 bases, and 10 bases lay in between. The CDR3 spans 13 residues. Germline V gives CDR1 DFQATT, CDR2 SNEGSKA (reference sequence). CDR3 region: CSAPGALNTEAFF. The CDR3 DNA reads TGCAGTGCTCCAGGGGCCCTGAACACTGAAGCTTTCTTT.

The table lists this clonotype with a few counts. This chain uses TRBV7-2 with TRBJ2-3; no firm D call. Deletions cut 9 bases from V and 3 bases from J, with 4 bases between. CDR1 SGHTA and CDR2 FQGNSA come from the germline V gene. The length of the CDR3 is 10 residues. CDR3: CASYTDTQYF. CDR3 nucleotide sequence: TGTGCCAGTTATACAGATACGCAGTATTTT.

This clonotype was found once. At one end the junction does not follow the germline gene, possibly because of a read error. The rearrangement links TRBV7-7 to TRBJ2-2; TRBD2 agrees at 7 bases. Looked up from germline, CDR1 is SSHAT and CDR2 is FNYEAQ (reference sequence). This CDR3 is built from 14 residues. The CDR3 here is CASSPQAGSGELFF. As DNA, the CDR3 is TGTGCTAGCAGCCCCCAAGCGGGATCCGGGGAGCTGTTTTTT. Looking up the rest from reference TRBV7-7 and TRBJ2-2 gives the full variable domain: GAGVSQSPRYKVTKRGQDVTLRCDPISSHATLYWYQQALGQGPEFLTYFNYEAQPDKSGLPSDRFSAERPEGSISTLTIQRTEQRDSAMYRCASSPQAGSGELFFGEGSRLTVL.

In its sample, this clonotype was seen a few times. The rearrangement links TRBV18 to TRBJ1-5, with D maybe TRBD1 (6 bases). V lost 1 base and J lost 2, with 9 bases in between. CDR1 is KGHSH, CDR2 LQKENI, per germline. The CDR3 contains 15 residues. CDR3 sequence reads: CASSPLAGGNQPQHF. Here the CDR3 DNA reads TGTGCCAGCTCACCACTGGCAGGGGGCAATCAGCCCCAGCATTTT. The whole variable domain, filled in from reference TRBV18 and TRBJ1-5, reads NAGVMQNPRHLVRRRGQEARLRCSPMKGHSHVYWYRQLPEEGLKFMVYLQKENIIDESGMPKERFSAEFPKEGPSILRIQQVVRGDSAAYFCASSPLAGGNQPQHFGDGTRLSIL.

The chain employs TRBV9 and TRBJ2-2, with TRBD1 identical over 8 bases. Germline V gene lookup returns CDR1 SGDLS and CDR2 YYNGEE. There are 18 residues in the CDR3. J lost 6 bases, V lost 3 bases, and 16 bases had no gene match. CDR3 DNA sequence: TGTGCCAGCAGCGGACCGAAGACAGGGGTCCTCGAGGCCGGGGAGCTGTTTTTT. Amino acid sequence: CASSGPKTGVLEAGELFF.

The V and J genes are TRBV4-1 and TRBJ2-1, with 13 positions matching TRBD2. The CDR3 contains 17 residues. Germline CDR1 is MGHRA and CDR2 is YSYEKL. Trimming took 0 bases from V and 8 from J; bases not matched to a gene: 7. The CDR3 here is CASSQDTSGGDSDEQFF. The CDR3 region has the DNA TGCGCCAGCAGCCAAGATACTAGCGGGGGGGACAGCGATGAGCAGTTCTTC.

The V and J genes are TRBV9 and TRBJ2-1; D unclear. Germline CDR1 is SGDLS and CDR2 is YYNGEE. The CDR3 extends over 12 amino acids. Trimming cost V 4 bases and J 12 bases, with 14 bases left between them. CDR3 sequence: CASSPQGYWQFF. CDR3 in DNA: TGTGCCAGCAGCCCCCAAGGCTATTGGCAGTTCTTC.

The chain employs TRBV20-1 and TRBJ1-6; 8 nucleotides match TRBD1. Trimming removed 2 bases from V and 7 bases from J; junction bases left unmatched: 7. The CDR3 is 15 amino acids. Looked up from germline, CDR1 is DFQATT and CDR2 is SNEGSKA (reference sequence). The CDR3 DNA is TGCAGTGCTAGATCGAGGACAGGGTTGAATTCACCCCTCCACTTT. This sequence encodes CSARSRTGLNSPLHF.

This clonotype has only a few counts. J is TRBJ1-1 and V is TRBV3-1; D remains ambiguous. The length of the CDR3 is 13 residues. Germline lookup yields CDR1 LGHDT and CDR2 YNNKEL (reference sequence). V gave up 7 bases and J gave up 1 base, with 10 bases separating them. The CDR3 nucleotides are TGTGCCAGCACCCCTCGACAGAACACTGAAGCTTTCTTT. Its translation: CASTPRQNTEAFF.

This clonotype has just a few counts. V and J are TRBV4-3 and TRBJ2-3; TRBD1 aligns across 10 bases. CDR3 length: 15 residues. Trimming cost V 3 bases and J 4 bases; bases outside gene matches: 4. The germline V gene has CDR1 LGHNA and CDR2 YSLEER. This chain's CDR3 is CASSQDRGSPDTQYF. CDR3 DNA sequence: TGCGCCAGCAGCCAGGACAGGGGGTCCCCAGATACGCAGTATTTT.

This clonotype has more than one count but fewer than ten. V usage is TRBV10-3 and J usage is TRBJ2-7, with 10 bases aligning to TRBD1. The CDR3 has 13 residues. Trimming removed 7 bases from V and 6 bases from J; junction bases left unmatched: 6. The germline CDR1 and CDR2 sequences are ENHRY and SYGVKD. CDR3 DNA: TGTGCCATCACCCGGGACAGGGGTTCCGAGCAGTACTTC. Its translation: CAITRDRGSEQYF.

This clonotype was seen repeatedly, ten times or more. This chain joins TRBV7-9 and TRBJ2-7; tentatively, D is TRBD1 (6 bases). The V gene lost 5 bases and the J gene lost 4 bases, with 12 bases spanning the gap. Germline V lookup: CDR1 SEHNR, CDR2 FQNEAQ (reference sequence). This CDR3 has 13 residues. The CDR3 is CASSRRDKYEQYF. The CDR3 coding sequence is TGTGCCAGCAGCAGACGGGACAAATACGAGCAGTACTTC.

This clonotype has a count of ten or more. In DNA, the CDR3 is TGTGCCAGCAGCGTAGGGGGTGGCTCACCCCTCCACTTT. It encodes CASSVGGGSPLHF. The rearrangement joins TRBV9 to TRBJ1-6; D is ambiguous. Between the trimmed V and J ends, which lost 0 bases and 10 bases, there was a span of 8 bases. The germline V gene has CDR1 SGDLS and CDR2 YYNGEE. CDR3 length: 13 amino acids.

J is TRBJ1-6 and V is TRBV7-9; 7 bases are shared with TRBD1. The V segment lost 5 bases and the J segment 8 bases; nucleotides outside the gene matches: 9. CDR1 and CDR2 from the germline V gene are SEHNR and FQNEAQ (reference sequence). CDR3 length equals 15 residues. DNA for the CDR3: TGTGCCAGCAGCCCGACTAAGGGGGCTTATTCACCCCTCCACTTT. Protein product: CASSPTKGAYSPLHF.

There are a few counts of this clonotype. The CDR3 here is CASSSTQRSLSGYTF. The DNA for the CDR3 is TGTGCCAGCAGTTCTACACAGAGGTCCTTAAGTGGCTACACCTTC. This sequence joins TRBV6-5 and TRBJ1-2; D gene unclear. CDR3 length: 15 amino acids. Germline-derived CDR1 and CDR2 are MNHEY and SVGAGI. The V end lost 4 bases, the J end lost 7 bases, and 19 bases lay between the germline ends.

This clonotype was picked up a small number of times. The chain recombines TRBV11-3 with TRBJ1-1, with D unresolved. Germline CDR1 SGHNT, CDR2 YENEEA. The CDR3 consists of 14 residues. The V gene lost 1 base and the J gene lost 3 bases, with 9 bases spanning the gap. DNA for the CDR3: TGTGCCAGCAGCTTAGGCCCAGTGGACACTGAAGCTTTCTTT. It codes for CASSLGPVDTEAFF.

The V call is TRBV6-6, the J call TRBJ1-4; a weak D match, TRBD1 (5 bases). V was cut by 5 bases and J by 0 bases, with 16 bases left in between. Per the germline V gene, CDR1 is MNHNY and CDR2 is SVGAGI (reference sequence). The CDR3 runs 17 residues. The CDR3 sequence is CASSAPGTYSTNEKLFF. The CDR3 nucleotides read TGTGCCAGCAGTGCGCCAGGGACCTACTCAACTAATGAAAAACTGTTTTTT.